This TCR beta chain was recorded in a study of cytomegalovirus exposure and HLA in healthy donors. To note about this clone: The junction departs from the called germline gene at one end, perhaps through a read error.

Amplification used 60 Vbeta primers and 13 Jbeta primers. Generated by immunoSEQ multiplex PCR, the TCRdb table keeps only in-frame clones and is missing some. The sample lists fewer than 75,000 clones, approximately 79% occurring once. Germline CDR1 and CDR2: LGHNA and YSLEER. The CDR3 runs 15 residues. The rearrangement links TRBV4-3 to TRBJ1-1, with unresolved D. This sequence originates from a woman aged 25-40 years in good health and CMV-seronegative. The sample taken for sequencing was PBMCs. CDR3 loop: CASSQVSTVNIEAFF. The CDR3 nucleotides are TGCGCCAGCAGCCAAGTATCAACCGTGAACATTGAAGCTTTCTTT.